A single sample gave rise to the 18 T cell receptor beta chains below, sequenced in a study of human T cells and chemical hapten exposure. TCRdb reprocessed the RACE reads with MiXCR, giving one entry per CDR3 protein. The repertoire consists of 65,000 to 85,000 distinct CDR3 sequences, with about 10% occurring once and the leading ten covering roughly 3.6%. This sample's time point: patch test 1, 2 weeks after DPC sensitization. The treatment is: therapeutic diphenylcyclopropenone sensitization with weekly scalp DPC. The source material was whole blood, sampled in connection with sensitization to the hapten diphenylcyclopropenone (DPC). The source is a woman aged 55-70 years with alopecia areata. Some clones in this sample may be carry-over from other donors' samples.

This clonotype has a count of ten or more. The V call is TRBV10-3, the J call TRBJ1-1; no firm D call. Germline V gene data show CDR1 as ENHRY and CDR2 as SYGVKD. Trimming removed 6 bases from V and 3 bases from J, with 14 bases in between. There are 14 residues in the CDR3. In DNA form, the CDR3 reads TGTGCCATCAGAGCGGGAGGGAGTGACACTGAAGCTTTCTTT. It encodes CAIRAGGSDTEAFF.

The CDR3 bases are TGTGCTAGTGGTTTGTGGACTGGGAGCACAGATACGCAGTATTTT. Protein product: CASGLWTGSTDTQYF. The chain has TRBV12-5 and TRBJ2-3; weak D call: TRBD2 (5 bases). Germline-derived CDR1 and CDR2 are LGHNT and FRNRAP. Trimming left V 2 bases short and J 0 bases short, with 9 bases between. The CDR3 sequence is 15 residues long.

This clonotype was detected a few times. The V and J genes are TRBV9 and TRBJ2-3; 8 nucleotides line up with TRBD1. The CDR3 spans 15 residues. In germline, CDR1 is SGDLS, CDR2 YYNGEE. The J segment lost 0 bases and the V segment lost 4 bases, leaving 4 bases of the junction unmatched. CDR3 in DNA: TGTGCCAGCAGCACAAGACAGGGGAGCACAGATACGCAGTATTTT. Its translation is CASSTRQGSTDTQYF.

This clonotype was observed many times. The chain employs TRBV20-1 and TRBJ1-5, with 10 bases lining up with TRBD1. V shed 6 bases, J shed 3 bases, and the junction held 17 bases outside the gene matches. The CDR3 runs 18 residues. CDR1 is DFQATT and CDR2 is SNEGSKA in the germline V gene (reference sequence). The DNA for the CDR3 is TGCAGTGCATCACCGGGACAGGGGATGGGCCTCCCCAATCAGCCCCAGCATTTT. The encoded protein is CSASPGQGMGLPNQPQHF.

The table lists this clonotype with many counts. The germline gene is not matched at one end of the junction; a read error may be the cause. The CDR3 DNA follows: TGTGCTAGCAGCTTGGAGCGGGGGCCCACAGATACGCAGTATTTT. It encodes CASSLERGPTDTQYF. The chain is built from TRBV7-7 and TRBJ2-3, with TRBD2 matching over 8 bases. Germline CDR1 and CDR2: SSHAT and FNYEAQ (reference sequence). This CDR3 has 15 amino acids.

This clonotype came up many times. The CDR3 nucleotides are TGTGCCAGCAGTTTAGGGGTTAGGAACACTGAAGCTTTCTTT. It is translated as CASSLGVRNTEAFF. V usage is TRBV12-3 or TRBV12-4 and J usage is TRBJ1-1; D not certain. V gave up 1 base and J gave up 1 base, with 7 bases separating them. This CDR3 has 14 residues.

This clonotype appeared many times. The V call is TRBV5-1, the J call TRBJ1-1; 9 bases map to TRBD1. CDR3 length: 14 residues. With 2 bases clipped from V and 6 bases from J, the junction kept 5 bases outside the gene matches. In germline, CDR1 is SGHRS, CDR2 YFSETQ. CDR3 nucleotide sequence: TGCGCCAGCAGCTTTGGGACAGGGTCCTCTGAAGCTTTCTTT. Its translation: CASSFGTGSSEAFF.

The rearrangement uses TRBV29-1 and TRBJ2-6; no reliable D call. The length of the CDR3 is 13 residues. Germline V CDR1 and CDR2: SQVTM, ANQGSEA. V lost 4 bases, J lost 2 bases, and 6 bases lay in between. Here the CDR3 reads CSVAGAGANVLTF. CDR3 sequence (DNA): TGCAGCGTTGCGGGTGCTGGGGCCAACGTCCTGACTTTC.

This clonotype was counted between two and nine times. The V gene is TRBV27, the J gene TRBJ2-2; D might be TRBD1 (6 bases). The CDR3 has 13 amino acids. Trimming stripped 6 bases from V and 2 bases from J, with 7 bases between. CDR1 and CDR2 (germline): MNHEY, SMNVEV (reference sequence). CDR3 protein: CASRGHNTGELFF. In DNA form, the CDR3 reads TGTGCCAGCAGGGGACACAACACCGGGGAGCTGTTTTTT.

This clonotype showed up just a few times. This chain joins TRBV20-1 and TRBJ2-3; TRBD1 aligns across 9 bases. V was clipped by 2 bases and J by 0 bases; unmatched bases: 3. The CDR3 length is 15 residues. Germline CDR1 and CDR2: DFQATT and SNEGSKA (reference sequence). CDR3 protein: CSARTGQGSTDTQYF. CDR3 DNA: TGCAGTGCTAGAACAGGACAGGGGAGCACAGATACGCAGTATTTT.

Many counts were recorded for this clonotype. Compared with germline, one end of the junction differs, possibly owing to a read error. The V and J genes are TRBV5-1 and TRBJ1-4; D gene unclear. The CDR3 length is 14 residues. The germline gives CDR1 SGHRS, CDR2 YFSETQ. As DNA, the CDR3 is TGCGCCAGCAGCTTTGGCAGAACTGATGAAAAACTGTTTTTT. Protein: CASSFGRTDEKLFF.

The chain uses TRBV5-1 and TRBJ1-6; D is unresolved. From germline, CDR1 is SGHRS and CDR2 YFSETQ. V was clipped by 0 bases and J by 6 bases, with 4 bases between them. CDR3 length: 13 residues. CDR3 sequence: CASSLEVNSPLHF. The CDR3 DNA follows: TGCGCCAGCAGCTTGGAGGTTAATTCACCCCTCCACTTT.

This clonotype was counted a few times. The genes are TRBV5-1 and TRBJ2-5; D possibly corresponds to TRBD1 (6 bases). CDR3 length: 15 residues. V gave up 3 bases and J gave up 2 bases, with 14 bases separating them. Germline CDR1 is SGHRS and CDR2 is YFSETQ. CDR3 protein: CASSSPVGAQETQYF. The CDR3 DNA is TGCGCCAGCAGCTCCCCTGTGGGGGCTCAAGAGACCCAGTACTTC.

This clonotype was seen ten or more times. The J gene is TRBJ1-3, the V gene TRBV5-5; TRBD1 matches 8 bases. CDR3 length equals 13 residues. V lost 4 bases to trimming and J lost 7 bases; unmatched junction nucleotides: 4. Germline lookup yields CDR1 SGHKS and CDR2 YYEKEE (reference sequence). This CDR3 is CASSRGQENTIYF. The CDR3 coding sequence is TGTGCCAGCAGCCGGGGACAGGAGAACACCATATATTTT.

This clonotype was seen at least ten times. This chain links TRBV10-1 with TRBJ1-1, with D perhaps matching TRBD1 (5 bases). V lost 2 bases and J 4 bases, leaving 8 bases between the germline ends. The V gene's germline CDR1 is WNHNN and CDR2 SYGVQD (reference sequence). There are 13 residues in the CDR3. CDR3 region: CASSEGAATEAFF. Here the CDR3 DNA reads TGCGCCAGCAGTGAGGGGGCAGCCACTGAAGCTTTCTTT.

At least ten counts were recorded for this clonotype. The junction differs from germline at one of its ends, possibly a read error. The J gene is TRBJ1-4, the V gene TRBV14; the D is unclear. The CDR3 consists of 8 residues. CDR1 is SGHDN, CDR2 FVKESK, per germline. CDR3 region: CASSQPDF. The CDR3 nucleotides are TGTGCCAGCAGCCAACCGGATTTT.

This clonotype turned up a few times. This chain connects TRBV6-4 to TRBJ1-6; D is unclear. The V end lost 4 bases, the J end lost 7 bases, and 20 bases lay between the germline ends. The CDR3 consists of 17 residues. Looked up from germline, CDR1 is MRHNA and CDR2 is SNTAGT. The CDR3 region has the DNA TGTGCCAGCAGTGCTCCCTTTGGAGACCATTTCAATTCACCCCTCCACTTT. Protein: CASSAPFGDHFNSPLHF.

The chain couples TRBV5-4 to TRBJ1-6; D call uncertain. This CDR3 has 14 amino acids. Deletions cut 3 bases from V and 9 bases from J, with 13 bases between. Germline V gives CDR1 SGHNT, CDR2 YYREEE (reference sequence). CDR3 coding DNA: TGTGCCAGCAGCTATGGAACCTATGCTTCACCCCTCCACTTT. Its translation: CASSYGTYASPLHF.